This passage covers 7 T cell receptor beta chains from one sample sequenced in a study of T-cell reconstitution after alpha-beta-depleted transplantation in children. Preparation of the TCRbeta library was carried out with unique molecular identifiers. TCRdb itself ran the PCR reads through MiXCR, one entry per CDR3 protein. The sample contains hundreds of thousands of distinct CDR3 sequences, approximately 9.5% of which appear only once. Sequences were derived from PBMCs from the stem cell graft donor, sampled from the stem cell graft. The source of these receptors is a human donor who donated a stem cell graft to a child with acute lymphoblastic leukemia.

This clonotype occurred a few times. This chain uses TRBV7-8 with TRBJ2-3; D is ambiguous. V shed 0 bases and J shed 3 bases, with 10 bases lying between them. Germline assignment: CDR1 SGHVS and CDR2 FQNEAQ. This CDR3 spans 15 amino acids. The CDR3: CASSLALSRTDTQYF. The DNA of the CDR3 is TGTGCCAGCAGCTTAGCTTTGTCCAGAACAGATACGCAGTATTTT.

This clonotype showed up many times. The V and J genes are TRBV20-1 and TRBJ2-1; 10 nucleotides match TRBD2. The ends lost 5 bases at V and 6 bases at J; junction bases unmatched: 4. Germline-derived CDR1 and CDR2 are DFQATT and SNEGSKA (reference sequence). This CDR3 has 13 amino acids. CDR3: CSAWTSGPNEQFF. The CDR3 coding sequence is TGCAGTGCTTGGACTAGCGGTCCCAATGAGCAGTTCTTC.

The J gene is TRBJ2-1, the V gene TRBV7-2; TRBD2 matches at 12 bases. V trimming: 5 bases; J trimming: 7 bases; junction bases outside the gene matches: 9. CDR3 length: 16 amino acids. Per the germline V gene, CDR1 is SGHTA and CDR2 is FQGNSA. The CDR3 DNA reads TGTGCCAGCAGCCGACCAGGACTAGCGGGAAGGAATGAGCAGTTCTTC. It codes for CASSRPGLAGRNEQFF.

This clonotype has just a few counts. This sequence joins TRBV5-6 and TRBJ1-4, with D hard to call. V was shortened by 5 bases and J by 6 bases, with 11 bases between the two germline ends. Germline CDR1 SGHDT, CDR2 YYEEEE. This CDR3 is 13 amino acids long. The CDR3 reads CASRGSSHEKLFF. CDR3 nucleotides: TGTGCCAGCAGGGGGTCCTCACATGAAAAACTGTTTTTT.

This clonotype has just a few counts. The chain uses TRBV29-1 and TRBJ2-5, with no clear D. CDR3 length equals 12 residues. Trimming pared 8 bases from V and 5 bases from J, leaving 15 bases between. CDR1 SQVTM and CDR2 ANQGSEA come from the germline V gene. The CDR3 is CSLRPRPETQYF. In nucleotides, the CDR3 is TGCAGCCTACGACCCCGTCCGGAGACCCAGTACTTC.

At least ten counts were recorded for this clonotype. The genes are TRBV24-1 and TRBJ2-3, with a weak D call TRBD2 (5 bases). The germline V gene has CDR1 KGHDR and CDR2 SFDVKD. CDR3 size: 15 residues. The germline V and J ends were trimmed by 5 bases and 5 bases, with 16 bases remaining between them. The CDR3 sequence: CATSVRTPGIDTQYF. The CDR3 DNA follows: TGTGCCACCAGTGTTCGAACGCCGGGGATAGATACGCAGTATTTT.

The chain joins TRBV7-6 to TRBJ2-1; 8 bases are a match to TRBD2. Germline V gene sequence: CDR1 SGHVS, CDR2 FNYEAQ. The CDR3 covers 13 residues. Trimming at V came to 4 bases and at J to 12 bases, leaving 8 bases not matched to a gene. Written as DNA, the CDR3 is TGTGCCAGCAGCTCCATAGAGCGGGGGCCGCAGTTCTTC. This gives the protein CASSSIERGPQFF.